One sample yielded the 13 T cell receptor beta chains listed below, sequenced in a study of blood T cell repertoires in COVID-19. Using immunoSEQ multiplex PCR, the repertoire was profiled, and TCRdb retains in-frame clones only, with some absent. The repertoire holds approximately 250,000 clones, with around nine tenths as singletons. The specimen sequenced was peripheral blood. These TCRs come from a man aged 35 to 55 with active or convalescent COVID-19.

This chain links TRBV19 with TRBJ1-5, with TRBD1 matching 7 bases. Per germline, CDR1 LNHDA and CDR2 SQIVND (reference sequence). The CDR3 totals 12 residues. V shed 9 bases, J shed 3 bases, and the junction held 2 bases outside the gene matches. CDR3 in amino acids: CASDRVNQPQHF. CDR3 nucleotides: TGTGCCAGCGACAGGGTCAATCAGCCCCAGCATTTT.

This clone was counted a few times. This rearrangement joins TRBV28 to TRBJ1-3; D might be TRBD1 (5 bases). The CDR3 runs to 12 residues. Germline assignment: CDR1 MDHEN and CDR2 SYDVKM. Trimming removed 4 bases at V and 4 bases at J, with 5 bases between. The CDR3 region has the DNA TGTGCCAGCAGTTACAGGGGAAACACCATATATTTT. Encoded protein: CASSYRGNTIYF.

The chain carries TRBV5-5 and TRBJ1-3, with 7 nucleotides matching TRBD1. Unmatched junction bases numbered 5, after V lost 4 bases and J lost 4 bases. This CDR3 has 14 residues. Germline CDR1 and CDR2: SGHKS and YYEKEE (reference sequence). The DNA for the CDR3 is TGTGCCAGCAGCCCTGGGACAGTCGGAAACACCATATATTTT. It is translated as CASSPGTVGNTIYF.

The rearrangement links TRBV2 to TRBJ2-1, with 7 nucleotides matching TRBD1. The V gene's germline CDR1 is SNHLY and CDR2 FYNNEI. The CDR3 runs to 15 residues. After removal of 5 bases from V and 6 bases from J, the junction contained 10 bases not matched to a gene. The CDR3 DNA sequence: TGTGCCAGCAGTCCGACAGGGTTGCCCGCCAATGAGCAGTTCTTC. Encoded protein: CASSPTGLPANEQFF.

The genes are TRBV24-1 and TRBJ1-5; a weak D match, TRBD1 (6 bases). CDR1 and CDR2 from the germline V gene are KGHDR and SFDVKD. The CDR3 is 15 residues long. The ends were cut back, 5 bases at V and 5 bases at J, with 15 bases in the middle. CDR3 protein: CATSGNREFHQPQHF. The DNA for the CDR3 is TGTGCCACCAGTGGCAACAGGGAATTCCATCAGCCCCAGCATTTT.

This sequence joins TRBV9 and TRBJ1-3, with D unresolved. Germline-derived CDR1 and CDR2 are SGDLS and YYNGEE. The V gene lost 4 bases and the J gene lost 0 bases, with 11 bases spanning the gap. The CDR3 is 15 residues long. CDR3 amino acids: CASSLRMSSGNTIYF. DNA for the CDR3: TGTGCCAGCAGCCTCCGAATGAGCTCTGGAAACACCATATATTTT. Complete variable domain (other parts from reference TRBV9 and TRBJ1-3): DSGVTQTPKHLITATGQRVTLRCSPRSGDLSVYWYQQSLDQGLQFLIQYYNGEERAKGNILERFSAQQFPDLHSELNLSSLELGDSALYFCASSLRMSSGNTIYFGEGSWLTVV.

In nucleotides, the CDR3 is TGCGCCAGCAGCTCCGGCCGACAGGGGGTTATTGGCTACACCTTC. Translation gives CASSSGRQGVIGYTF. V is TRBV5-1 and J is TRBJ1-2; 9 bases line up with TRBD1. The CDR3 is made up of 15 amino acids. Germline trimming cut 3 bases from V and 7 bases from J; bases unmatched to any gene: 10. Germline V gives CDR1 SGHRS, CDR2 YFSETQ.

The genes are TRBV5-8 and TRBJ2-2; 7 bases fit TRBD2. The CDR3 sequence is 16 residues long. The trim removed 2 bases at V and 0 bases at J, leaving 4 bases unmatched. CDR1 is SGHTS, CDR2 YDEGEE, per germline. As DNA, the CDR3 is TGTGCCAGCAGCTTACGGGCGGGGGCGAACACCGGGGAGCTGTTTTTT. This sequence encodes CASSLRAGANTGELFF.

The chain uses TRBV6-5 and TRBJ1-4; a weak D match, TRBD1 (5 bases). V was cut by 6 bases and J by 7 bases, with 12 bases left in between. The germline V gene has CDR1 MNHEY and CDR2 SVGAGI. This CDR3 is built from 13 residues. Here the CDR3 reads CASRTGDSEKLFF. The CDR3 DNA reads TGTGCCAGCAGGACGGGGGACTCTGAAAAACTGTTTTTT.

The V gene is TRBV25-1, the J gene TRBJ1-2, with D perhaps matching TRBD1 (6 bases). V lost 3 bases, J lost 4 bases, and 15 bases lay in between. The CDR3 has 15 amino acids. Germline CDR1 reads MGHDK; CDR2 reads SYGVNS. The CDR3 protein is CASSDLPQGPYGYTF. Here the CDR3 DNA reads TGTGCCAGCAGTGATCTCCCCCAGGGGCCCTATGGCTACACCTTC.

The gene calls are TRBV3-1 (or the pseudogene TRBV3-2) and TRBJ2-3; 9 bases map to TRBD1. Trimming took 4 bases from V and 4 from J; bases not matched to a gene: 9. The V gene's germline CDR1 is LGHDT and CDR2 YNNKEL (reference sequence). The CDR3 runs to 16 residues. CDR3 residues: CASSRDRTGVADTQYF. CDR3 DNA sequence: TGTGCCAGCAGCCGAGATAGGACAGGGGTAGCAGATACGCAGTATTTT.

V gene TRBV27 combines with J gene TRBJ2-1, with a possible D match to TRBD2 (5 bases). Germline values: CDR1 MNHEY, CDR2 SMNVEV (reference sequence). The CDR3 spans 12 residues. With 7 bases removed from V and 8 bases from J, the gap between germline ends came to 12 bases. CDR3 nucleotide sequence: TGTGCCAGCACGGACTCTTACTATGAGCAGTTCTTC. Encoded protein: CASTDSYYEQFF.

The chain is built from TRBV5-4 and TRBJ2-1; TRBD2 matches at 14 bases. The CDR3 runs to 16 residues. CDR1 and CDR2 from the germline V gene are SGHNT and YYREEE (reference sequence). V was pared by 4 bases and J by 8 bases, with 8 bases of the junction left unmatched. CDR3 bases: TGTGCCAGCAGCACTTGGACTAGCGGGGGGAGGGATGAGCAGTTCTTC. It codes for CASSTWTSGGRDEQFF.